This entry concerns a single TCR beta chain. The data derive from a study of blood T cell repertoires in COVID-19. Whole-study context: Samples of COVID-19 (acute and convalescent) were obtained from the United States, Italy and Spain. PBMCs, B-cell-depleted T cells, or T cells were the source of the cDNA or gDNA that made up the material.

Per the study methods: Estimation of nucleated cell counts relied on the amplification of reference gene primers. Libraries were prepared by immunoSEQ multiplex PCR; TCRdb keeps only in-frame clonotypes and omits some of them. V, J and clone size are those of that table, while D and trimming were read from the DNA. Among about 160,000 clones listed, 70% to 80% were seen once. CDR3 length equals 13 residues. Germline CDR1 is SQVTM and CDR2 is ANQGSEA. The V and J ends lost 5 bases and 3 bases respectively, with 13 bases between them. The specimen sequenced was peripheral blood. The rearrangement uses TRBV29-1 and TRBJ1-1; D remains ambiguous. The TCR sequence derives from a man aged 55 to 70 with acute or convalescent COVID-19. The CDR3 DNA reads as TGCAGCGTTTCGGTCGAGGTGGACACTGAAGCTTTCTTT. Amino acids: CSVSVEVDTEAFF.